The 8 T cell receptor beta chains reported below all come from one sample, sequenced in a study of high-grade serous ovarian cancer treatment subgroups (dated by TCRdb to the early 2020s). The library was generated by the immunoSEQ multiplex PCR assay. The table comes from immuneACCESS by way of TCRdb, which keeps in-frame sequences with V and J called. Part of the clones is missing from these tables; in studies checked, under half for an unresolved V gene and the rest for unknown reasons. Across this sample there are 8,000 or so clones, with 60% to 85% seen only once. The ten largest clonotypes hold roughly 6.7% of the sample. The tumor samples were collected prior to definitive surgery or chemotherapy. The sequencing input was tumor tissue. The source is a human donor with high-grade serous ovarian cancer.

The chain recombines TRBV10-1 with TRBJ1-2; D is ambiguous. Germline values: CDR1 WNHNN, CDR2 SYGVQD (reference sequence). The CDR3 is 13 amino acids. V lost 8 bases and J 1 base, leaving 11 bases between the germline ends. The CDR3 coding sequence is TGCGCCAGCCAGCCAGATAATAACTATGGCTACACCTTC. Translation: CASQPDNNYGYTF.

This chain links TRBV4-1 with TRBJ2-7, with D possibly TRBD1 on 6 matching bases. CDR1 MGHRA and CDR2 YSYEKL come from the germline V gene. This CDR3 is 16 amino acids long. Trimming left V 3 bases short and J 1 base short, with 16 bases between. The CDR3 region has the DNA TGCGCCAGCAGCCAGGGGCCTGACAGGATTTCCTACGAGCAGTACTTC. Translating gives CASSQGPDRISYEQYF.

The rearrangement links TRBV6-6 to TRBJ1-4; D ambiguous. The CDR3 length is 13 residues. V lost 7 bases and J lost 10, with 16 bases in between. CDR1 and CDR2 from the germline V gene are MNHNY and SVGAGI (reference sequence). Written as DNA, the CDR3 is TGTGCCAGCATCCATTGGAAGGGCAGAAAACTGTTTTTT. Translating gives CASIHWKGRKLFF.

The J gene is TRBJ1-2, the V gene TRBV7-8; 11 nucleotides align to TRBD1. The V gene end was trimmed by 7 bases and the J gene end by 4 bases; junction bases not matched to a gene: 5. The CDR3 loop spans 14 amino acids. CDR1 is SGHVS and CDR2 is FQNEAQ in the germline V gene. The CDR3 coding sequence is TGTGCCAGCAAACGGACAGGGGGCGTCTATGGCTACACCTTC. Protein product: CASKRTGGVYGYTF.

The chain combines TRBV15 with TRBJ1-1; no clear D gene. The CDR3 has 15 residues. CDR1 is LNHNV and CDR2 is YYDKDF in the germline V gene (reference sequence). Trimming removed 1 base at V and 0 bases at J, with 9 bases between. The DNA of the CDR3 is TGTGCCACCAGCAGAGGAGGAATTTTGAACACTGAAGCTTTCTTT. This codes for CATSRGGILNTEAFF.

This sequence joins TRBV11-2 and TRBJ2-1; a possible D gene is TRBD1 (6 bases). CDR1 SGHAT and CDR2 FQNNGV come from the germline V gene. The CDR3 covers 16 residues. Trimming took off 4 bases at V and 9 bases at J, with 22 bases between the two ends. DNA of the CDR3: TGTGCCAGCAGCTCGAGCGGTGCAGGGGAAAAGGTTGAGCAGTTCTTC. Protein: CASSSSGAGEKVEQFF.

The J gene is TRBJ1-1, the V gene TRBV18; no definite D call. This CDR3 spans 13 amino acids. V was trimmed by 3 bases and J by 0 bases, leaving 5 bases between them. CDR1 and CDR2 (germline): KGHSH, LQKENI. This CDR3 reads CASSPGMNTEAFF. CDR3 DNA: TGTGCCAGCTCACCGGGCATGAACACTGAAGCTTTCTTT. Filled out from reference TRBV18 and TRBJ1-1, the complete variable domain reads NAGVMQNPRHLVRRRGQEARLRCSPMKGHSHVYWYRQLPEEGLKFMVYLQKENIIDESGMPKERFSAEFPKEGPSILRIQQVVRGDSAAYFCASSPGMNTEAFFGQGTRLTVV.

The genes are TRBV6-5 and TRBJ2-7, with 11 nucleotides matching TRBD1. V dropped 6 bases and J dropped 3; count of bases not matched to a gene: 7. The germline CDR1 and CDR2 sequences are MNHEY and SVGAGI. CDR3 size: 15 residues. The CDR3 sequence: CASSFRTGGIYEQYF. In DNA, the CDR3 is TGTGCCAGCAGCTTCCGGACAGGGGGCATCTACGAGCAGTACTTC.